This T cell receptor beta chain stems from a study of Tregs in tolerant kidney transplant recipients. General study results and limits: Changing PCR primers prevented nucleotide comparison between some patients' samples.

The protocol was immunoSEQ multiplex PCR, while the TCRdb copy is restricted to in-frame clones and leaves out a portion. The sample totals nearly 15,000 clones. The nonmyeloablative bone marrow transplants came from related graft donors, with transient mixed chimerism. A note on this clone: The antigen is not known.

The sequencing here drew on CD4+ T cells from blood (PBMCs), taken 12 months after the transplant. The sequence was obtained from a human patient who received a combined kidney and bone marrow transplant. Some T cells may be the graft donor's.

The sequenced CDR3 bases are TGTGCCAGCAGTGACCGACAGGGGGCTAAGGAGACC. Translating gives CASSDRQGAKET. From start to end, the CDR3 is CASSDRQGAKETQYF. V is TRBV25-1 and J is TRBJ2-5, with TRBD1 matching 10 bases. The sequence runs out 3 residues before the end of the CDR3; the remainder is reconstructed from the germline J gene. The CDR3 runs 15 residues. V was clipped by 3 bases and J by 5 bases; unmatched bases: 6. Germline assignment: CDR1 MGHDK and CDR2 SYGVNS.